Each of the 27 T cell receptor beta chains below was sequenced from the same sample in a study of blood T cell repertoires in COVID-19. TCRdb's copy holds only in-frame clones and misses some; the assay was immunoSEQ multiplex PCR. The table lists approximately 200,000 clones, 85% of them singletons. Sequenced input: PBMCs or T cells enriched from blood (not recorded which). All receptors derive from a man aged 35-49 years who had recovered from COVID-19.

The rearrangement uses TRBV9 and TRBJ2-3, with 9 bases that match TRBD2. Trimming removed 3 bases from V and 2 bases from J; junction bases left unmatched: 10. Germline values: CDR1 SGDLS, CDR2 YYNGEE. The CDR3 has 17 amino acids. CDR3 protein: CASSDPTSGAFTDTQYF. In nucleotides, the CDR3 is TGTGCCAGCAGCGATCCGACTAGCGGAGCTTTCACAGATACGCAGTATTTT.

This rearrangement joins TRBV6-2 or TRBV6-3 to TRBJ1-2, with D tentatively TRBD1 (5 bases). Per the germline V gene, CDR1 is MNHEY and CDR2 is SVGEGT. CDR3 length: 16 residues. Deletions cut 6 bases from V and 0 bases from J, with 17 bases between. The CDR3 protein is CASSRTRGRANYGYTF. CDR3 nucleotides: TGTGCCAGCAGCCGGACAAGGGGAAGGGCTAACTATGGCTACACCTTC.

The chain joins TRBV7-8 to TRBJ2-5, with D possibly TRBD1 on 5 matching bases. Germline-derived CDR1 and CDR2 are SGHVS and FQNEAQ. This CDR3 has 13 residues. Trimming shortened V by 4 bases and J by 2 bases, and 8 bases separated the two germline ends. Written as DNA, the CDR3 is TGTGCCAGCAGCTCGACAGTACAAGAGACCCAGTACTTC. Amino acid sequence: CASSSTVQETQYF.

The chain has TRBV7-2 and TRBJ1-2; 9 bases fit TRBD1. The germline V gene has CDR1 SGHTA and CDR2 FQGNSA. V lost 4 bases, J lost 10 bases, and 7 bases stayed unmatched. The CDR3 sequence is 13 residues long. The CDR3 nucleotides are TGTGCCAGCAGCTCAGAAGTACAGGGGGCCTACACCTTC. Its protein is CASSSEVQGAYTF.

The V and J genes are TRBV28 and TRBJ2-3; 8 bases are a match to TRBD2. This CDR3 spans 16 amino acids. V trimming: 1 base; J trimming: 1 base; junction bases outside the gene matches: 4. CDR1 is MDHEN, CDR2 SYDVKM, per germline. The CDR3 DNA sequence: TGTGCCAGCAGTTTATTGGTACTAGCGGGCACAGATACGCAGTATTTT. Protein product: CASSLLVLAGTDTQYF. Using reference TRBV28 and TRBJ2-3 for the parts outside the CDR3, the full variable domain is DVKVTQSSRYLVKRTGEKVFLECVQDMDHENMFWYRQDPGLGLRLIYFSYDVKMKEKGDIPEGYSVSREKKERFSLILESASTNQTSMYLCASSLLVLAGTDTQYFGPGTRLTVL.

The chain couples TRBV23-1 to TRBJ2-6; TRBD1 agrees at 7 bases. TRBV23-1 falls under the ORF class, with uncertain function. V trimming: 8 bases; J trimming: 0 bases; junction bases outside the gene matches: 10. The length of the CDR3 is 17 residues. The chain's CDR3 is CASGYRQGLSGANVLTF. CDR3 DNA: TGCGCCAGCGGGTACAGACAGGGCCTCTCTGGGGCCAACGTCCTGACTTTC.

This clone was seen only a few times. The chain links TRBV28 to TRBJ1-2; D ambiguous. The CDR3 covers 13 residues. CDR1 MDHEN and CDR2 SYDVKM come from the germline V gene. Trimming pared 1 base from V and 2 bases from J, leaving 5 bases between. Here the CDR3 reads CASSLSVNYGYTF. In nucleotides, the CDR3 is TGTGCCAGCAGTTTATCGGTAAACTATGGCTACACCTTC.

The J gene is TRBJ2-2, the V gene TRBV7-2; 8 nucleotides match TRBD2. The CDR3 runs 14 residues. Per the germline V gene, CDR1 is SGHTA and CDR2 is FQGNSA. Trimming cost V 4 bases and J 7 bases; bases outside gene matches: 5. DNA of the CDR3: TGTGCCAGCAGCTCGGGACTAGAGGTCGGGGAGCTGTTTTTT. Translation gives CASSSGLEVGELFF.

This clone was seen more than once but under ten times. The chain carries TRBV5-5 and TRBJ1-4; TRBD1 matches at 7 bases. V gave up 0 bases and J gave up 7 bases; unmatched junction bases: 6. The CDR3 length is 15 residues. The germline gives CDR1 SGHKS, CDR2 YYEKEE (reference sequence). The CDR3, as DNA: TGTGCCAGCAGCTTGGCAGGGGGATTCGGTGAAAAACTGTTTTTT. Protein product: CASSLAGGFGEKLFF.

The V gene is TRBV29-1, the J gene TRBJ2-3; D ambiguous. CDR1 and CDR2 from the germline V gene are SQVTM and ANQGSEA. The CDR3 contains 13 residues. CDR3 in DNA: TGCAGTCATTCGACCTCGGGTACAGATACGCAGTATTTT. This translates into CSHSTSGTDTQYF.

This CDR3 is CSASKLSSYNEQFF. DNA for the CDR3: TGCAGTGCTAGTAAACTTAGCTCCTACAATGAGCAGTTCTTC. The V and J genes are TRBV20-1 and TRBJ2-1; D is unresolved. The germline V gene has CDR1 DFQATT and CDR2 SNEGSKA (reference sequence). There are 14 residues in the CDR3. The V gene lost 3 bases and the J gene lost 0 bases, with 9 bases spanning the gap.

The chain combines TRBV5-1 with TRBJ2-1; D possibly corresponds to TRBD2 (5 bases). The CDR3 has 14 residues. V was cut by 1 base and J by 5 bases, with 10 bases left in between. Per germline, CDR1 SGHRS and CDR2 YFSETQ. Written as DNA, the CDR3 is TGCGCCAGCAGCTTGATCGGGATCGACAATGAGCAGTTCTTC. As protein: CASSLIGIDNEQFF.

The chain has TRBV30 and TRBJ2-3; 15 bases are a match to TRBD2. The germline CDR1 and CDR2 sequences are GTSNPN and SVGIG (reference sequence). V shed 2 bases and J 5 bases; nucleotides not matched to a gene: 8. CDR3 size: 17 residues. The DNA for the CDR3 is TGTGCCTGGAGTTCCGGACTAGCGGGAGGGCCTGGAGATACGCAGTATTTT. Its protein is CAWSSGLAGGPGDTQYF. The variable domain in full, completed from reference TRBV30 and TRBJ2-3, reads SQTIHQWPATLVQPVGSPLSLECTVEGTSNPNLYWYRQAAGRGLQLLFYSVGIGQISSEVPQNLSASRPQDRQFILSSKKLLLSDSGFYLCAWSSGLAGGPGDTQYFGPGTRLTVL.

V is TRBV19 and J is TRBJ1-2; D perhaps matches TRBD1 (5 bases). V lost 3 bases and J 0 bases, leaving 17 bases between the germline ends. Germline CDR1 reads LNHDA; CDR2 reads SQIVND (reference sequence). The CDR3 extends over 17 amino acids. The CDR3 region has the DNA TGTGCCAGTAGTATTAAGGTCAGGGTTACTTCTAACTATGGCTACACCTTC. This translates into CASSIKVRVTSNYGYTF.

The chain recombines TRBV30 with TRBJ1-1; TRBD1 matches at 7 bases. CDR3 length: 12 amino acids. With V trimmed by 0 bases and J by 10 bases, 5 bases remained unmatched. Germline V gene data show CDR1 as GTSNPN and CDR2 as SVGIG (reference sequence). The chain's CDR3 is CAWSVGGQLAFF. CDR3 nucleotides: TGTGCCTGGAGTGTAGGGGGACAGCTAGCTTTCTTT.

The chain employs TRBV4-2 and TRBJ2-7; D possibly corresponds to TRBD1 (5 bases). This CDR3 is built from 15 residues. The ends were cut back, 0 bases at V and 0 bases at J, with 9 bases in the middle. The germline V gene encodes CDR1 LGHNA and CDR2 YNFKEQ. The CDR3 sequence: CASSQEPGLSYEQYF. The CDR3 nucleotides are TGTGCCAGCAGCCAAGAGCCAGGGCTCTCCTACGAGCAGTACTTC.

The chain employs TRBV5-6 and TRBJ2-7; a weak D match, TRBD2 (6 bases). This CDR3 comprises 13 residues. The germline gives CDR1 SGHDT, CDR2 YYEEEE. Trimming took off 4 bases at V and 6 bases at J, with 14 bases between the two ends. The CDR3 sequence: CASSQGLGGEQYF. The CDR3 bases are TGTGCCAGCAGCCAGGGACTTGGAGGCGAGCAGTACTTC.

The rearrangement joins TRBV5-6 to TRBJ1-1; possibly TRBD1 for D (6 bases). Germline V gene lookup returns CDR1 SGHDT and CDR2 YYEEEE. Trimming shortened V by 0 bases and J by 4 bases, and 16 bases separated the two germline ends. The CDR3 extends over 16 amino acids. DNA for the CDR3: TGTGCCAGCAGCTTGGGAAGGGGGTTTGGGGTCACTGAAGCTTTCTTT. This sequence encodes CASSLGRGFGVTEAFF.

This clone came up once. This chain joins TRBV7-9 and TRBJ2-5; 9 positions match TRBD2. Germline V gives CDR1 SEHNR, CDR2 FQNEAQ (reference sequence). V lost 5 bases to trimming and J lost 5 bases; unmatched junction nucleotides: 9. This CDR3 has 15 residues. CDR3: CASSAARTSVETQYF. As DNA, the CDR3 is TGTGCCAGCAGCGCCGCACGGACTAGCGTGGAGACCCAGTACTTC. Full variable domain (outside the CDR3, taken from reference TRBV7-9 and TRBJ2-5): DTGVSQNPRHKITKRGQNVTFRCDPISEHNRLYWYRQTLGQGPEFLTYFQNEAQLEKSRLLSDRFSAERPKGSFSTLEIQRTEQGDSAMYLCASSAARTSVETQYFGPGTRLLVL.

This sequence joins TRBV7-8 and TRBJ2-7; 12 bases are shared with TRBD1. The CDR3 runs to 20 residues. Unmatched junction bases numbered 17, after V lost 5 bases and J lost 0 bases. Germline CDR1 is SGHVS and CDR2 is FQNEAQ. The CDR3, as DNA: TGTGCCAGCAGCCATGCCTTCTCTGGGACAGGGGGCTCCCGCTCCTACGAGCAGTACTTC. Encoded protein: CASSHAFSGTGGSRSYEQYF.

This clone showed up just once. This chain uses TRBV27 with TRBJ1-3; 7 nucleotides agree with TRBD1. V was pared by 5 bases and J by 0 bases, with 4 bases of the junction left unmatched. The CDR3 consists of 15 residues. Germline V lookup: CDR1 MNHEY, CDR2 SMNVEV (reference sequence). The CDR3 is CASSQGQYSGNTIYF. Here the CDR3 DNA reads TGTGCCAGCAGTCAGGGACAGTACTCTGGAAACACCATATATTTT.

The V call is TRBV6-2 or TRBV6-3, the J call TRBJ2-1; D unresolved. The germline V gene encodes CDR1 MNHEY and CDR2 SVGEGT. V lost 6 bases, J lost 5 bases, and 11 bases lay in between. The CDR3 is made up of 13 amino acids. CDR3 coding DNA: TGTGCCAGCAGCTATACAGAAAACAATGAGCAGTTCTTC. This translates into CASSYTENNEQFF.

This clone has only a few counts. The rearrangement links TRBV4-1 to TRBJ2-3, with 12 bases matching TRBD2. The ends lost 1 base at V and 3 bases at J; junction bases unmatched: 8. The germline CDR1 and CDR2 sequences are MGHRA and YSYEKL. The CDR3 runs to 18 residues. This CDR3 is CASSQVELAGGLTDTQYF. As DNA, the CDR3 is TGCGCCAGCAGCCAAGTAGAACTAGCGGGAGGACTAACAGATACGCAGTATTTT.

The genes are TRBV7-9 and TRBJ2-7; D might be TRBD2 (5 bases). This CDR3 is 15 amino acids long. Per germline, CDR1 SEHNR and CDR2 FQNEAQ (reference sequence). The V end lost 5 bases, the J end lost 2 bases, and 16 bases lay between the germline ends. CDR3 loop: CASSVRDQRPYEQYF. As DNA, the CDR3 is TGTGCCAGCAGCGTCCGGGATCAACGTCCCTACGAGCAGTACTTC.

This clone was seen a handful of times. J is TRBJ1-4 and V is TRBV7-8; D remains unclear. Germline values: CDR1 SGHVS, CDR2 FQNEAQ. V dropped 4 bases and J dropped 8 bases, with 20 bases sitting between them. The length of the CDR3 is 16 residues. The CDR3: CASSSRTDSTGEKLFF. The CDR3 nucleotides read TGTGCCAGCAGCTCCCGGACTGATAGCACTGGGGAAAAACTGTTTTTT.

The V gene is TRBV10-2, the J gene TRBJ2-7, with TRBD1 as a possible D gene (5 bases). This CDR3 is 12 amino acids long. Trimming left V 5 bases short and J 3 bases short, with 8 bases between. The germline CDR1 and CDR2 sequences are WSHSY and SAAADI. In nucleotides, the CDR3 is TGCGCCAGCAGTCCAGGGATCTACGAGCAGTACTTC. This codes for CASSPGIYEQYF.

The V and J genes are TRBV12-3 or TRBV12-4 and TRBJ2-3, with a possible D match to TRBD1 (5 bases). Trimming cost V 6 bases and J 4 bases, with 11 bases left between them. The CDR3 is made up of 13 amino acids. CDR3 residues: CASSPVGADTQYF. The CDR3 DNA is TGTGCCAGCAGCCCAGTAGGGGCAGATACGCAGTATTTT.